This T cell receptor beta chain is drawn from a study of blood T cell repertoires in COVID-19. Study at large: Italy, Spain and the United States were the sources of the convalescent and acute COVID-19 samples.

This clone was detected a few times. TCRdb keeps only in-frame clones here, not all; method: immunoSEQ multiplex PCR. The sample lists around 62,000 clones; about 82% were seen once. Sequenced sample: peripheral blood. The sequence derives from a man between 45 and 60 years old with acute or convalescent COVID-19.

CDR3 amino acids: CSASNAEGSYEQYV. The DNA for the CDR3 is TGCAGTGCTAGTAATGCAGAGGGCTCCTACGAGCAGTACGTC. The J gene is TRBJ2-7, the V gene TRBV20-1; possible D gene TRBD2, 5 bases. Germline-derived CDR1 and CDR2 are DFQATT and SNEGSKA (reference sequence). The germline V and J ends were trimmed by 3 bases and 0 bases, with 12 bases remaining between them. This CDR3 has 14 residues.